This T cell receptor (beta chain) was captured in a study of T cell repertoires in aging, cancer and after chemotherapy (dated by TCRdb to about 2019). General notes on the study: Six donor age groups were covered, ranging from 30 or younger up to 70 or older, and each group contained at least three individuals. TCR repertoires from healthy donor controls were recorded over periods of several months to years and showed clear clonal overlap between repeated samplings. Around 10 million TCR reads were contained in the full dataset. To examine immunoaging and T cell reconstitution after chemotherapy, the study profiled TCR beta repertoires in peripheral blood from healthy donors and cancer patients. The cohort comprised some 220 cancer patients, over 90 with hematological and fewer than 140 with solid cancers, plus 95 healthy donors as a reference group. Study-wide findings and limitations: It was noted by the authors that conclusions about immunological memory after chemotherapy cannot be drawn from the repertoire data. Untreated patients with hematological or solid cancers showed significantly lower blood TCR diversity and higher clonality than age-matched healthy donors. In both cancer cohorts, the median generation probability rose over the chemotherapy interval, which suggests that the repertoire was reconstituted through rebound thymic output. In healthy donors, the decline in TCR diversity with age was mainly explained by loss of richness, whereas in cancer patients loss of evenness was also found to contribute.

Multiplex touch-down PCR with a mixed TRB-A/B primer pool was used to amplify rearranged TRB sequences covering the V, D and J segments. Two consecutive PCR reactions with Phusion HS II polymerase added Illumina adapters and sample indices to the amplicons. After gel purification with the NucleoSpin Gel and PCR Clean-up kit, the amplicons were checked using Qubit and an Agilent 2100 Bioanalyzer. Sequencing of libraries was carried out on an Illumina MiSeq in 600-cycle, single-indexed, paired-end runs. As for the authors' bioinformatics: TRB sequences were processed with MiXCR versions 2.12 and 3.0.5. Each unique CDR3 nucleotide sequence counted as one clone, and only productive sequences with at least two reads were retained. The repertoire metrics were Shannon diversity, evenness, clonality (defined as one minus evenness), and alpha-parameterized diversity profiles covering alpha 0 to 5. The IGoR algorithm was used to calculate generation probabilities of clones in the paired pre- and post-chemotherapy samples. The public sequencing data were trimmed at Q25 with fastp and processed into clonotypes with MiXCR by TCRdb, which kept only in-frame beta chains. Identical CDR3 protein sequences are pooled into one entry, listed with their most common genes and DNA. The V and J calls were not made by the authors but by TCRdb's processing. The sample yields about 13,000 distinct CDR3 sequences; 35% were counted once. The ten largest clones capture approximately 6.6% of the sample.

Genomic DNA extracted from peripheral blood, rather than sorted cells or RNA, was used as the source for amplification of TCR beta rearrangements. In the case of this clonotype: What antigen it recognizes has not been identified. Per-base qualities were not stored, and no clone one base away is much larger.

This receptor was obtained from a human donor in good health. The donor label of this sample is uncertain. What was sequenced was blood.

The CDR3 here reads CATKLAGYADTQYF. The sequence in DNA is TGTGCCACAAAATTGGCAGGGTACGCAGATACGCAGTATTTT. The chain is made from TRBV6-5 and TRBJ2-3; D gene: possibly TRBD1, on 5 matching bases. Inclusive of the bounding cysteine and phenylalanine, the CDR3 is 14 residues long. The retained sequence is limited to the CDR3, 42 bases, with the frame set at the first base. V loses 10 bases, J loses 4 bases, and the germline ends lie 18 bases apart. The germline V gene supplies CDR1 MNHEY and CDR2 SVGAGI.